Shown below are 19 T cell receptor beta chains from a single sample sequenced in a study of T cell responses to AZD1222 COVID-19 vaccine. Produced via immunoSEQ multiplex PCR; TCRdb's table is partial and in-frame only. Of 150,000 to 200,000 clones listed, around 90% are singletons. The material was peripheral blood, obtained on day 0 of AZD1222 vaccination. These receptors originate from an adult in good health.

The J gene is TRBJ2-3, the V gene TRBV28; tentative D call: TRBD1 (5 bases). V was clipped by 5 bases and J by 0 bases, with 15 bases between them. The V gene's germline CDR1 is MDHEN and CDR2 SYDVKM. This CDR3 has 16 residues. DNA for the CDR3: TGTGCCAGCAGTCTAATAGACAGCTCTAGCACAGATACGCAGTATTTT. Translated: CASSLIDSSSTDTQYF.

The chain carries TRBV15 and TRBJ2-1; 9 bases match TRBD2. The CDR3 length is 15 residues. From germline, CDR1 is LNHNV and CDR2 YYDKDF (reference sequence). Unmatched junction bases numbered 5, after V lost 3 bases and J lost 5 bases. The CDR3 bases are TGTGCCACCAGCAGCTGGACTAGCGACCACAATGAGCAGTTCTTC. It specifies CATSSWTSDHNEQFF.

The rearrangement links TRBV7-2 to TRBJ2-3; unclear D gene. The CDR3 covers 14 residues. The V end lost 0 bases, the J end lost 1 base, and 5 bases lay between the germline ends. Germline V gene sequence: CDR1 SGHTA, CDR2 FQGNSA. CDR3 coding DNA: TGTGCCAGCAGCTTAGCATGGGGCACAGATACGCAGTATTTT. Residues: CASSLAWGTDTQYF.

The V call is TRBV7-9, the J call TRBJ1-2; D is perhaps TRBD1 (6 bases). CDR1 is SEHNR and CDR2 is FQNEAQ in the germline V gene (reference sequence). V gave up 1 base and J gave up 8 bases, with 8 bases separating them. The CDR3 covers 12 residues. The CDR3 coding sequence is TGTGCCAGCAGCTTAGTTGGGGGCGGCTACACCTTC. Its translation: CASSLVGGGYTF.

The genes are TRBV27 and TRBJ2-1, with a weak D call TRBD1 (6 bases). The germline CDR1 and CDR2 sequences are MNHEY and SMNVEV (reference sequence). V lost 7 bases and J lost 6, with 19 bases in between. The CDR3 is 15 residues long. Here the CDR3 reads CASTQSRVGGNEQFF. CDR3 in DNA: TGTGCCAGCACTCAATCCAGGGTAGGGGGCAATGAGCAGTTCTTC.

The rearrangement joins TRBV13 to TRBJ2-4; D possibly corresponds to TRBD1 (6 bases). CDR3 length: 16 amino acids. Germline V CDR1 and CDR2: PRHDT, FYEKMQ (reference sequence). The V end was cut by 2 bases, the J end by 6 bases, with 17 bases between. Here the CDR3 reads CASSLQPPGAGNIQYF. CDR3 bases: TGTGCCAGCAGCTTACAGCCCCCAGGGGCGGGAAACATTCAGTACTTC. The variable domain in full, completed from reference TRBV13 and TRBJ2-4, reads AAGVIQSPRHLIKEKRETATLKCYPIPRHDTVYWYQQGPGQDPQFLISFYEKMQSDKGSIPDRFSAQQFSDYHSELNMSSLELGDSALYFCASSLQPPGAGNIQYFGAGTRLSVL.

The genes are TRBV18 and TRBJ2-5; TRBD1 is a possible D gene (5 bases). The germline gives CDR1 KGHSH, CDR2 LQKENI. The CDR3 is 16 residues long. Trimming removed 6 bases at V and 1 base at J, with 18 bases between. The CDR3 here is CASSLILMQGQETQYF. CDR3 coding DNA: TGTGCCAGCTCCCTCATACTTATGCAGGGCCAAGAGACCCAGTACTTC. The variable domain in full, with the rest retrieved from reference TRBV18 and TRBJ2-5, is NAGVMQNPRHLVRRRGQEARLRCSPMKGHSHVYWYRQLPEEGLKFMVYLQKENIIDESGMPKERFSAEFPKEGPSILRIQQVVRGDSAAYFCASSLILMQGQETQYFGPGTRLLVL.

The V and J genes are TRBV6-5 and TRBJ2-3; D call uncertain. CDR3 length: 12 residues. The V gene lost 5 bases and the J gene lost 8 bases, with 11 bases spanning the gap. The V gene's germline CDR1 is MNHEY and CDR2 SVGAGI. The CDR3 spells CASSPTTGTQYF. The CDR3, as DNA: TGTGCCAGCAGTCCGACCACGGGTACGCAGTATTTT.

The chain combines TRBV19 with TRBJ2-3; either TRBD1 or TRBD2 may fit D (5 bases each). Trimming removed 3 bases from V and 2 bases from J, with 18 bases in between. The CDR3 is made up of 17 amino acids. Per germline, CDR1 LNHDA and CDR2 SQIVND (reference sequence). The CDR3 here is CASSIGRARGATDTQYF. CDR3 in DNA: TGTGCCAGTAGTATCGGTCGGGCAAGAGGGGCCACAGATACGCAGTATTTT.

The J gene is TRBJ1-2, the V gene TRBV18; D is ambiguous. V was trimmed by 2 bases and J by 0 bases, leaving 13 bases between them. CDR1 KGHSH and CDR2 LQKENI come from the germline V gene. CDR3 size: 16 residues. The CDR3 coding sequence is TGTGCCAGCTCACCAATCGACCAGGAATCTAACTATGGCTACACCTTC. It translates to CASSPIDQESNYGYTF.

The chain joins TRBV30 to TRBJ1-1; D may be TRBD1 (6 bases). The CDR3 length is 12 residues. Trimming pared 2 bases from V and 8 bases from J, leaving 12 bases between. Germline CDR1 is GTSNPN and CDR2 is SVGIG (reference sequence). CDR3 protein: CAWSLDSEEAFF. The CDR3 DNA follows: TGTGCCTGGAGTCTGGACAGCGAGGAAGCTTTCTTT.

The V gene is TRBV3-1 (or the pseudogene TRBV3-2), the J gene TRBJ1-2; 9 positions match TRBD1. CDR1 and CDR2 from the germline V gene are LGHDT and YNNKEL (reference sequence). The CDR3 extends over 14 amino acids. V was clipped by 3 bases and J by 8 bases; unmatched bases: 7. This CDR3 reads CASSHRDRAGGYTF. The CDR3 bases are TGTGCCAGCAGCCATCGGGACAGGGCTGGGGGCTACACCTTC.

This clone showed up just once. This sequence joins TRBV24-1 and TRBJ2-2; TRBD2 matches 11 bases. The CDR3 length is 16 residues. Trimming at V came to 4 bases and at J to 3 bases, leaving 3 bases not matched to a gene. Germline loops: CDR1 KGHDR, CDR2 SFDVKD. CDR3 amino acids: CATSEILAGDTGELFF. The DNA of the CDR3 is TGTGCCACCAGTGAAATACTAGCGGGAGACACCGGGGAGCTGTTTTTT.

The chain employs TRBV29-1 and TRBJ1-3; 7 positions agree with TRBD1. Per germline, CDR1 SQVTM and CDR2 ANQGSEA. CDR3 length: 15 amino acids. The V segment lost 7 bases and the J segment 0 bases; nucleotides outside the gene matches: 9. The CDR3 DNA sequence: TGCAGCGCCGGACAGGCGGGAAACTCTGGAAACACCATATATTTT. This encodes CSAGQAGNSGNTIYF.

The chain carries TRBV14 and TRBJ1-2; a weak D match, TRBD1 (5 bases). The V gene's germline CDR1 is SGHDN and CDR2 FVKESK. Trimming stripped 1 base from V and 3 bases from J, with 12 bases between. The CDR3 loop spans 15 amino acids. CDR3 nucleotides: TGTGCCAGCAGCCAAGGAGGGGCCCGTTACTATGGCTACACCTTC. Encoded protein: CASSQGGARYYGYTF.

The CDR3 DNA is TGCGCCAGCAGCAAGGGACAGGGGGGATCCCAAGAGACCCAGTACTTC. Translating gives CASSKGQGGSQETQYF. The chain is built from TRBV5-1 and TRBJ2-5; 11 nucleotides align to TRBD1. The CDR3 consists of 16 residues. The V and J ends lost 4 bases and 1 base, in that order; junction bases with no gene match: 6. Germline values: CDR1 SGHRS, CDR2 YFSETQ.

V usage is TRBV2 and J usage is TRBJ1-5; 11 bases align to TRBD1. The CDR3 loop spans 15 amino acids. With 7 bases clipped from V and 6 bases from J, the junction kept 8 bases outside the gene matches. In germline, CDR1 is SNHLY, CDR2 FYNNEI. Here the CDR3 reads CASTGGQGAAQPQHF. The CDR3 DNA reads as TGTGCCAGCACCGGTGGACAGGGGGCAGCTCAGCCCCAGCATTTT.

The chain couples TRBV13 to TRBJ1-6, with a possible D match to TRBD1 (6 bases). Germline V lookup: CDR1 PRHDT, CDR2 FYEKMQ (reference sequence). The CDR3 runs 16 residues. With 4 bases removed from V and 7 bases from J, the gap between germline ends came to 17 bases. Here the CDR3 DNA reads TGTGCCAGCAGCTCACCGGGACAAACAAAGAATTCACCCCTCCACTTT. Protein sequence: CASSSPGQTKNSPLHF.

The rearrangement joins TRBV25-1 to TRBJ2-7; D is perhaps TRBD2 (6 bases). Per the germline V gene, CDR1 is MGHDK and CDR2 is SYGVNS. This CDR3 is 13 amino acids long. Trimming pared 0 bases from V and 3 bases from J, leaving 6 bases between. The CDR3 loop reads CASSEYSGYEQYF. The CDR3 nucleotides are TGTGCCAGCAGTGAATATAGCGGCTACGAGCAGTACTTC.